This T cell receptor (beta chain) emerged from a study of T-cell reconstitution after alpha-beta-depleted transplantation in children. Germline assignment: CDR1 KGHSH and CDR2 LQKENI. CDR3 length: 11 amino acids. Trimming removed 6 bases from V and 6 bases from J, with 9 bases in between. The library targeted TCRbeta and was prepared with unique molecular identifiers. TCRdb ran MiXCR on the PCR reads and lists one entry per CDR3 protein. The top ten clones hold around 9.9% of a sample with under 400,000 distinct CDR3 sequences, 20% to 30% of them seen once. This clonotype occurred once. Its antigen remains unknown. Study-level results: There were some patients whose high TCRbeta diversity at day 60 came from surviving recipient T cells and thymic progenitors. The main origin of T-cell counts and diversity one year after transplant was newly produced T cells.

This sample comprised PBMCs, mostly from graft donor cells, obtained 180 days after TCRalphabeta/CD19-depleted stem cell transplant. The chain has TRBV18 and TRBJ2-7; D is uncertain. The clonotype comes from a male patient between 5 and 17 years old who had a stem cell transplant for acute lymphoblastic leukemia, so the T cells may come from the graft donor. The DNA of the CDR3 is TGTGCCAGCTCCAAGCTGGGCGAGCAGTACTTC. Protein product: CASSKLGEQYF.